The 26 T cell receptor beta chains below come from one sample, sequenced in a study of blood T cell repertoires in COVID-19. Sequenced by immunoSEQ multiplex PCR; TCRdb stores in-frame clones only, minus some. The sample includes roughly 220,000 clones, 65% to 85% of them seen just once. The sequencing sample was made of peripheral blood. The receptors were sampled from a woman aged 25-40 years who had recovered from COVID-19.

The V gene is TRBV5-1, the J gene TRBJ2-5; 8 bases match TRBD1. Trimming took 3 bases from V and 3 from J; bases not matched to a gene: 4. CDR1 and CDR2 (germline): SGHRS, YFSETQ. The CDR3 extends over 14 amino acids. For the CDR3, the DNA is TGCGCCAGCAGCTCCGGACAGGGTGAAGAGACCCAGTACTTC. This translates into CASSSGQGEETQYF.

The CDR3 protein is CASSEYRGLADTQYF. CDR3 coding DNA: TGCGCCAGCAGTGAATACAGGGGTCTGGCAGATACGCAGTATTTT. This rearrangement joins TRBV10-1 to TRBJ2-3, with TRBD1 identical over 7 bases. The CDR3 covers 15 residues. Germline values: CDR1 WNHNN, CDR2 SYGVQD (reference sequence). V lost 3 bases and J lost 4; bases outside the gene matches: 7.

The chain employs TRBV10-2 and TRBJ2-2; 12 bases align to TRBD1. Trimming cost V 7 bases and J 7 bases; bases outside gene matches: 7. Germline V gene lookup returns CDR1 WSHSY and CDR2 SAAADI. The CDR3 contains 15 residues. CDR3 sequence reads: CASTPGQGAVGELFF. CDR3 nucleotides: TGCGCCAGCACCCCGGGACAGGGGGCCGTCGGGGAGCTGTTTTTT.

Concerning this clone: Other DNA sequences in this specimen translate into the identical CDR3. The chain carries TRBV19 and TRBJ2-2, with 12 bases that match TRBD2. Looked up from germline, CDR1 is LNHDA and CDR2 is SQIVND (reference sequence). Trimming at V came to 6 bases and at J to 1 base, leaving 0 bases not matched to a gene. The CDR3 is made up of 15 amino acids. This chain's CDR3 is CASRGLAGNTGELFF. The DNA of the CDR3 is TGTGCCAGTAGGGGACTAGCGGGGAACACCGGGGAGCTGTTTTTT.

The rearrangement joins TRBV5-6 to TRBJ1-1; D unclear. The CDR3 runs to 13 residues. V shed 6 bases and J shed 1 base, with 10 bases lying between them. The germline V gene has CDR1 SGHDT and CDR2 YYEEEE. CDR3 sequence: CASTGGGNTEAFF. For the CDR3, the DNA is TGTGCCAGCACCGGAGGAGGGAACACTGAAGCTTTCTTT.

This chain joins TRBV6-6 and TRBJ1-3; D unclear. Germline CDR1 MNHNY, CDR2 SVGAGI (reference sequence). The CDR3 has 14 residues. The ends were cut back, 0 bases at V and 8 bases at J, with 11 bases in the middle. The CDR3 bases are TGTGCCAGCAGTTACTCGGCAGGCTGGGACACCATATATTTT. Translated: CASSYSAGWDTIYF.

The chain links TRBV10-1 to TRBJ2-1; 9 bases match TRBD2. This CDR3 contains 18 residues. Per germline, CDR1 WNHNN and CDR2 SYGVQD (reference sequence). V dropped 0 bases and J dropped 3; count of bases not matched to a gene: 9. CDR3 loop: CASSESYGAGGRYNEQFF. CDR3 coding DNA: TGCGCCAGCAGTGAGTCTTACGGGGCGGGAGGGCGCTACAATGAGCAGTTCTTC.

This chain connects TRBV7-8 to TRBJ1-3, with TRBD1 identical over 9 bases. The V segment lost 4 bases and the J segment 8 bases; nucleotides outside the gene matches: 3. Germline V gives CDR1 SGHVS, CDR2 FQNEAQ. The CDR3 contains 13 residues. Here the CDR3 reads CASSSTGGYTIYF. In DNA, the CDR3 is TGTGCCAGCAGCTCGACAGGGGGGTACACCATATATTTT.

The chain links TRBV6-6 to TRBJ2-7; possibly TRBD2 for D (5 bases). CDR1 and CDR2 from the germline V gene are MNHNY and SVGAGI (reference sequence). The CDR3 is 14 residues long. V was pared by 7 bases and J by 4 bases, with 17 bases between. The CDR3 loop is CASTKTDLAYEQYF. The DNA for the CDR3 is TGTGCCAGCACTAAGACGGATCTAGCTTACGAGCAGTACTTC.

V is TRBV7-3 and J is TRBJ2-7; D is unclear. Germline loops: CDR1 SGHTA, CDR2 FQGTGA. V lost 1 base and J 6 bases, leaving 10 bases between the germline ends. The CDR3 is made up of 13 amino acids. The CDR3 protein is CASSLNYPGEQYF. CDR3 in DNA: TGTGCCAGCAGCTTAAATTACCCGGGCGAGCAGTACTTC.

V is TRBV6-5 and J is TRBJ2-7; D is possibly TRBD2 (6 bases). V was shortened by 5 bases and J by 4 bases, with 12 bases between the two germline ends. The germline V gene encodes CDR1 MNHEY and CDR2 SVGAGI. The CDR3 sequence is 13 residues long. CDR3: CASSTTGRYEQYF. The CDR3 DNA reads TGTGCCAGCAGTACGACGGGGAGGTACGAGCAGTACTTC.

V gene TRBV10-1 combines with J gene TRBJ1-1; TRBD1 agrees at 7 bases. The CDR3 is 13 residues long. J was trimmed by 5 bases and V by 5 bases; bases with no gene match: 5. Germline lookup yields CDR1 WNHNN and CDR2 SYGVQD (reference sequence). The CDR3 nucleotides are TGCGCCAGCAGTTTCGACAGGGTGACTGAAGCTTTCTTT. This translates into CASSFDRVTEAFF.

J is TRBJ2-7 and V is TRBV7-9; tentatively, D is TRBD1 (5 bases). Per germline, CDR1 SEHNR and CDR2 FQNEAQ (reference sequence). The CDR3 loop spans 14 amino acids. Between the trimmed V and J ends, which lost 5 bases and 2 bases, there was a span of 13 bases. The CDR3 bases are TGTGCCAGCAGCCCCGAGACAGTTACCTACGAGCAGTACTTC. This gives the protein CASSPETVTYEQYF.

This rearrangement joins TRBV19 to TRBJ2-2; 7 positions match TRBD1. This CDR3 is 16 amino acids long. Germline assignment: CDR1 LNHDA and CDR2 SQIVND (reference sequence). V was pared by 3 bases and J by 3 bases, with 7 bases of the junction left unmatched. The CDR3 reads CASSIRFGQDTGELFF. CDR3 coding DNA: TGTGCCAGTAGTATTCGCTTCGGACAGGACACCGGGGAGCTGTTTTTT.

J is TRBJ2-3 and V is TRBV9; D is possibly TRBD1 (6 bases). The V end lost 7 bases, the J end lost 6 bases, and 24 bases lay between the germline ends. CDR1 SGDLS and CDR2 YYNGEE come from the germline V gene. The CDR3 is made up of 16 amino acids. Written as DNA, the CDR3 is TGTGCCAGCCTCCATTGGCAGGGGCCTATAAGGGATACGCAGTATTTT. Amino acid sequence: CASLHWQGPIRDTQYF. Supplemented by reference TRBV9 and TRBJ2-3, the full variable domain reads DSGVTQTPKHLITATGQRVTLRCSPRSGDLSVYWYQQSLDQGLQFLIQYYNGEERAKGNILERFSAQQFPDLHSELNLSSLELGDSALYFCASLHWQGPIRDTQYFGPGTRLTVL.

The chain uses TRBV6-5 and TRBJ2-1, with unresolved D. The V gene's germline CDR1 is MNHEY and CDR2 SVGAGI. V lost 0 bases and J 1 base, leaving 10 bases between the germline ends. This CDR3 has 16 amino acids. CDR3 in DNA: TGTGCCAGCAGTTACTCACCAGGTGGGTCCTACAATGAGCAGTTCTTC. Translating it yields CASSYSPGGSYNEQFF.

This clone was detected a few times. This rearrangement joins TRBV7-8 to TRBJ1-1; the D gene is possibly TRBD1 (6 bases). The CDR3 extends over 15 amino acids. The V and J ends lost 2 bases and 1 base respectively, with 11 bases between them. Germline V lookup: CDR1 SGHVS, CDR2 FQNEAQ. CDR3 amino acids: CASSLTGTSNTEAFF. DNA of the CDR3: TGTGCCAGCAGCTTAACGGGGACATCGAACACTGAAGCTTTCTTT.

This chain joins TRBV5-6 and TRBJ1-1; D unclear. Trimming stripped 0 bases from V and 8 bases from J, with 5 bases between. CDR3 size: 11 residues. Looked up from germline, CDR1 is SGHDT and CDR2 is YYEEEE. CDR3 loop: CASSLVGEAFF. Written as DNA, the CDR3 is TGTGCCAGCAGCTTGGTTGGCGAAGCTTTCTTT. Supplemented by reference TRBV5-6 and TRBJ1-1, the full variable domain reads DAGVTQSPTHLIKTRGQQVTLRCSPKSGHDTVSWYQQALGQGPQFIFQYYEEEERQRGNFPDRFSGHQFPNYSSELNVNALLLGDSALYLCASSLVGEAFFGQGTRLTVV.

This chain links TRBV6-5 with TRBJ2-3, with D perhaps TRBD2 (6 bases). The CDR3 consists of 15 residues. Trimming removed 8 bases from V and 3 bases from J, with 18 bases in between. Germline V gene data show CDR1 as MNHEY and CDR2 as SVGAGI. CDR3 sequence reads: CASADYLEGTDTQYF. The CDR3 DNA sequence: TGTGCCAGCGCCGATTATTTGGAGGGTACAGATACGCAGTATTTT.

This chain connects TRBV7-2 to TRBJ1-1; the match to TRBD1 covers 7 bases. The CDR3 extends over 16 amino acids. The germline V gene has CDR1 SGHTA and CDR2 FQGNSA. V was clipped by 5 bases and J by 5 bases; unmatched bases: 14. Here the CDR3 reads CASSPVGGQRRTEAFF. Written as DNA, the CDR3 is TGTGCCAGCAGCCCCGTAGGGGGACAGAGGAGGACTGAAGCTTTCTTT.

The chain links TRBV28 to TRBJ1-1, with D uncertain. From germline, CDR1 is MDHEN and CDR2 SYDVKM. V lost 5 bases and J 0 bases, leaving 13 bases between the germline ends. The CDR3 spans 15 residues. This CDR3 reads CASSPRGPMNTEAFF. DNA for the CDR3: TGTGCCAGCAGTCCCCGTGGGCCCATGAACACTGAAGCTTTCTTT.

J is TRBJ2-1 and V is TRBV7-9; TRBD1 is a possible D gene (6 bases). CDR3 length: 17 amino acids. Germline V gives CDR1 SEHNR, CDR2 FQNEAQ (reference sequence). V lost 6 bases and J 1 base, leaving 19 bases between the germline ends. The CDR3 loop reads CASSLLGQLLSYNEQFF. CDR3 nucleotide sequence: TGTGCCAGCAGTCTTTTAGGACAGCTACTATCCTACAATGAGCAGTTCTTC. The entire variable domain, with the rest obtained from reference TRBV7-9 and TRBJ2-1, is as follows: DTGVSQNPRHKITKRGQNVTFRCDPISEHNRLYWYRQTLGQGPEFLTYFQNEAQLEKSRLLSDRFSAERPKGSFSTLEIQRTEQGDSAMYLCASSLLGQLLSYNEQFFGPGTRLTVL.

The chain uses TRBV11-2 and TRBJ2-3; 13 nucleotides line up with TRBD2. Unmatched junction bases numbered 6, after V lost 3 bases and J lost 3 bases. From germline, CDR1 is SGHAT and CDR2 FQNNGV. This CDR3 comprises 17 residues. CDR3 region: CASSFGTSGIETDTQYF. In DNA form, the CDR3 reads TGTGCCAGCAGCTTTGGGACTAGCGGGATAGAAACAGATACGCAGTATTTT. The whole variable domain, filled in from reference TRBV11-2 and TRBJ2-3, reads EAGVAQSPRYKIIEKRQSVAFWCNPISGHATLYWYQQILGQGPKLLIQFQNNGVVDDSQLPKDRFSAERLKGVDSTLKIQPAKLEDSAVYLCASSFGTSGIETDTQYFGPGTRLTVL.

V gene TRBV27 combines with J gene TRBJ2-5; 9 bases align to TRBD1. After removal of 5 bases from V and 5 bases from J, the junction contained 6 bases not matched to a gene. The CDR3 sequence is 14 residues long. The germline CDR1 and CDR2 sequences are MNHEY and SMNVEV (reference sequence). The CDR3, as DNA: TGTGCCAGCAGTGATACCGGGACAGGGGAGACCCAGTACTTC. As protein: CASSDTGTGETQYF.

This clone was counted once. V and J are TRBV7-6 and TRBJ2-1; 13 nucleotides align to TRBD2. The CDR3 contains 18 residues. The V gene's germline CDR1 is SGHVS and CDR2 FNYEAQ. V lost 5 bases, J lost 2 bases, and 9 bases stayed unmatched. CDR3 nucleotides: TGTGCCAGCAGCCCTGGACTAGCGGGAGCAGGGACCTACAATGAGCAGTTCTTC. This codes for CASSPGLAGAGTYNEQFF.

This clone was detected only once. The CDR3 is CASSLKAGGPTDTQYF. The CDR3 DNA sequence: TGTGCCAGCAGCTTAAAGGCGGGAGGCCCCACAGATACGCAGTATTTT. This chain joins TRBV7-3 and TRBJ2-3, with 8 bases identical to TRBD2. Germline CDR1 and CDR2: SGHTA and FQGTGA. V shed 1 base and J 2 bases; nucleotides not matched to a gene: 5. The CDR3 covers 16 residues.